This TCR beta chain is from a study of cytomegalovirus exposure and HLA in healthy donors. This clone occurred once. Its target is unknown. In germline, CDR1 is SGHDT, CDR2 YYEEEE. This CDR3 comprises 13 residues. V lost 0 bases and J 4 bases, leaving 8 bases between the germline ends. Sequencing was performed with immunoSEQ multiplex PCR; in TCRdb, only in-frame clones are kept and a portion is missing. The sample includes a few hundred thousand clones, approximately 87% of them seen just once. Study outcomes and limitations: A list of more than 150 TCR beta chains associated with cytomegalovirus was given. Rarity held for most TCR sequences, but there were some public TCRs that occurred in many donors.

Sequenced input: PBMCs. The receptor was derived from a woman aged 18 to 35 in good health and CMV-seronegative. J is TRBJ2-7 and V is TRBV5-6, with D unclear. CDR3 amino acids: CASSLGSPYEQYF. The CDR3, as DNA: TGTGCCAGCAGCTTGGGTAGCCCATACGAGCAGTACTTC.